This passage covers 9 T cell receptor beta chains from one sample sequenced in a study of yellow fever vaccine responses in identical twins (dated by TCRdb to the late 2010s). The library came from RT-PCR. These reads were obtained on an Illumina HiSeq 2500. TCRdb handled the public reads itself, with Q25 trimming in fastp and clone calling in MiXCR, and kept productive beta chains. A single entry per CDR3 protein holds the most common genes and DNA from its merged rows. The sample yields about 13,000 distinct CDR3 sequences; roughly four fifths were counted once. The ten largest clones capture over 1.5% of the sample. The sequencing here drew on T cells from blood (PBMCs), unsorted or a sorted subset (not recorded which), taken before or after yellow fever vaccination (not recorded which). The receptor set was obtained from a woman younger than 30 who received the yellow fever vaccine. Donor details come from another sample of the same person, matched by shared clones.

The chain has TRBV5-4 and TRBJ2-7; a possible D gene is TRBD1 (6 bases). This CDR3 is 14 amino acids long. Germline V lookup: CDR1 SGHNT, CDR2 YYREEE (reference sequence). V lost 1 base and J lost 1, with 9 bases in between. CDR3 sequence (DNA): TGTGCCAGCAGCTTGCGGACAGATTCCTACGAGCAGTACTTC. It encodes CASSLRTDSYEQYF.

This CDR3 is CASSREDGAYEQYF. CDR3 DNA: TGCGCCAGCAGCCGGGAGGATGGTGCCTACGAGCAGTACTTC. The chain carries TRBV4-3 and TRBJ2-7; D is possibly TRBD2 (6 bases). From germline, CDR1 is LGHNA and CDR2 YSLEER. The CDR3 is made up of 14 amino acids. Between the trimmed V and J ends, which lost 4 bases and 2 bases, there was a span of 12 bases.

The table lists this clonotype with a count of one. The V gene is TRBV6-5, the J gene TRBJ1-2, with D unresolved. V was cut by 2 bases and J by 2 bases, with 9 bases left in between. This CDR3 is built from 14 residues. The V gene's germline CDR1 is MNHEY and CDR2 SVGAGI. CDR3 protein: CASSYMGKNYGYTF. CDR3 DNA sequence: TGTGCCAGCAGTTACATGGGGAAGAACTATGGCTACACCTTC.

The V gene is TRBV3-1, the J gene TRBJ2-5; TRBD2 is a possible D gene (5 bases). V lost 0 bases, J lost 1 base, and 9 bases lay in between. CDR3 length equals 15 residues. Germline loops: CDR1 LGHDT, CDR2 YNNKEL (reference sequence). Here the CDR3 DNA reads TGTGCCAGCAGCCAAGATGGGCTAGCCCAAGAGACCCAGTACTTC. Translation: CASSQDGLAQETQYF.

The chain employs TRBV7-9 and TRBJ2-5; 7 nucleotides agree with TRBD1. V shed 9 bases, J shed 5 bases, and the junction held 3 bases outside the gene matches. The germline V gene encodes CDR1 SEHNR and CDR2 FQNEAQ (reference sequence). This CDR3 has 11 amino acids. CDR3 residues: CARTGDETQYF. The DNA of the CDR3 is TGTGCCAGAACAGGGGATGAGACCCAGTACTTC.

This chain uses TRBV11-2 with TRBJ2-2; D may be TRBD1 or TRBD2 (5 bases each). CDR3 length: 20 amino acids. V was pared by 5 bases and J by 7 bases, with 32 bases between. The germline V gene encodes CDR1 SGHAT and CDR2 FQNNGV. This CDR3 is CASSPQARNDRGRKGGELFF. Here the CDR3 DNA reads TGTGCCAGCAGCCCACAGGCACGAAATGACAGAGGGAGAAAGGGCGGGGAGCTGTTTTTT.

This rearrangement joins TRBV7-9 to TRBJ2-2, with D tentatively TRBD2 (6 bases). Germline lookup yields CDR1 SEHNR and CDR2 FQNEAQ (reference sequence). CDR3 length: 14 amino acids. The V gene lost 5 bases and the J gene lost 3 bases, with 10 bases spanning the gap. CDR3: CASSPRLDTGELFF. The CDR3 DNA reads TGTGCCAGCAGCCCGAGACTAGACACCGGGGAGCTGTTTTTT.

V and J are TRBV15 and TRBJ1-1; D call uncertain. Germline values: CDR1 LNHNV, CDR2 YYDKDF (reference sequence). Trimming removed 5 bases at V and 0 bases at J, with 7 bases between. The CDR3 sequence is 13 residues long. The CDR3 loop is CATSPGMNTEAFF. The CDR3 DNA sequence: TGTGCCACCAGCCCTGGGATGAACACTGAAGCTTTCTTT.

The rearrangement joins TRBV24-1 to TRBJ2-2, with TRBD1 identical over 9 bases. V was clipped by 8 bases and J by 5 bases; unmatched bases: 5. The CDR3 sequence is 14 residues long. Germline V gene lookup returns CDR1 KGHDR and CDR2 SFDVKD. For the CDR3, the DNA is TGTGCCACCATGGGACAGGGTCGGACCGGGGAGCTGTTTTTT. Encoded protein: CATMGQGRTGELFF.